This T cell receptor (beta chain) came from a study of cytomegalovirus exposure and HLA in healthy donors. The CDR3 has 16 residues. The V end was cut by 0 bases, the J end by 0 bases, with 13 bases between. Germline assignment: CDR1 SGDLS and CDR2 YYNGEE. The PCR had 60 Vbeta and 13 Jbeta primers. The authors' processing: Later analysis identified approximately 80 million unique TCR beta chains, about 10 million shared. TCRdb's copy holds only in-frame clones and misses some; the assay was immunoSEQ multiplex PCR. From that table come the V and J calls and clone size; the DNA was used to work out D and trimming. Of about 100,000 clones detected, about 75% appear once; the ten largest clones hold less than 15%. Whole-study results and caveats: Later examination showed HLA-associated TCR beta chains had greater clonal expansion than equally common others. Apart from CMV serostatus, no immune exposure information was available. Among TCR beta chains, those listed as cytomegalovirus-associated numbered about 160.

As for this clone: Its specificity is not known.

This sequence joins TRBV9 and TRBJ2-7, with D tentatively TRBD2 (7 bases). This TCR was recovered from a male donor in good health and CMV-seropositive. Sequenced material: PBMCs. CDR3 bases: TGTGCCAGCAGCGTAGGAGGGGGGGCTTCCTCCTACGAGCAGTACTTC. Residues: CASSVGGGASSYEQYF.